These 21 T cell receptor beta chains originate from one sample sequenced in a study of T cell responses to AZD1222 COVID-19 vaccine. Sequencing was performed with immunoSEQ multiplex PCR; in TCRdb, only in-frame clones are kept and a portion is missing. The sample consists of 95,000 to 150,000 clones, around 92% of them appearing once. The sequenced sample was peripheral blood, obtained on day 0 of AZD1222 vaccination. Source of these receptors: an adult in good health.

This rearrangement joins TRBV3-1 (or the pseudogene TRBV3-2) to TRBJ1-6; D may be TRBD1 (5 bases). The germline V gene encodes CDR1 LGHDT and CDR2 YNNKEL (reference sequence). This CDR3 region has 16 residues. Trimming shortened V by 5 bases and J by 7 bases, and 18 bases separated the two germline ends. In DNA form, the CDR3 reads TGTGCCAGCAGCGAAGTCGGGACCCATACAAATTCACCCCTCCACTTT. Its translation is CASSEVGTHTNSPLHF.

V gene TRBV12-5 combines with J gene TRBJ1-4; D gene ambiguous. Germline CDR1 is LGHNT and CDR2 is FRNRAP. Trimming stripped 0 bases from V and 6 bases from J, with 14 bases between. The CDR3 loop spans 16 amino acids. The CDR3 is CASGLVLAGWDEKLFF. DNA for the CDR3: TGTGCTAGTGGTTTGGTACTGGCAGGATGGGATGAAAAACTGTTTTTT.

This chain joins TRBV28 and TRBJ2-7; D is perhaps TRBD2 (6 bases). The V end lost 6 bases, the J end lost 4 bases, and 16 bases lay between the germline ends. The germline V gene has CDR1 MDHEN and CDR2 SYDVKM. The CDR3 is 14 residues long. The CDR3 region is CASRPEGLVYEQYF. CDR3 bases: TGTGCCAGCAGGCCGGAGGGCCTCGTATACGAGCAGTACTTC.

V is TRBV19 and J is TRBJ2-1; no definite D call. The CDR3 totals 12 residues. In germline, CDR1 is LNHDA, CDR2 SQIVND (reference sequence). With 3 bases removed from V and 8 bases from J, the gap between germline ends came to 8 bases. DNA for the CDR3: TGTGCCAGTAGTATCGGGCTGGATGAGCAGTTCTTC. The encoded protein is CASSIGLDEQFF.

The chain links TRBV23-1 to TRBJ1-5; D is unresolved. TRBV23-1 is marked as an open reading frame, function uncertain. The ends were cut back, 7 bases at V and 3 bases at J, with 16 bases in the middle. The CDR3 is 15 residues long. CDR3 region: CASTHASGPNQPQHF. In nucleotides, the CDR3 is TGCGCCAGCACCCACGCGTCGGGTCCCAATCAGCCCCAGCATTTT.

The rearrangement uses TRBV9 and TRBJ1-1; 7 bases are shared with TRBD1. The germline V gene has CDR1 SGDLS and CDR2 YYNGEE. The junction had 11 bases not matched to a gene; V was cut back by 4 bases and J by 5 bases. The CDR3 spans 15 residues. In DNA, the CDR3 is TGTGCCAGCAGCTTCCGGGACAGCGGTCTTACTGAAGCTTTCTTT. This gives the protein CASSFRDSGLTEAFF.

The rearrangement joins TRBV7-2 to TRBJ2-1; D may match TRBD1 or TRBD2 (5 bases each). Germline loops: CDR1 SGHTA, CDR2 FQGNSA. This CDR3 comprises 14 residues. Trimming removed 1 base at V and 9 bases at J, with 13 bases between. The CDR3 bases are TGTGCCAGCAGCTTAGGGGGGAGTTTGAGTGAGCAGTTCTTC. It codes for CASSLGGSLSEQFF.

The chain joins TRBV4-3 to TRBJ2-1; tentative D call: TRBD2 (6 bases). V lost 0 bases and J 8 bases, leaving 14 bases between the germline ends. This CDR3 spans 15 amino acids. CDR1 and CDR2 from the germline V gene are LGHNA and YSLEER. CDR3 residues: CASSQDHGRIDEQFF. The CDR3 bases are TGCGCCAGCAGCCAAGATCACGGGAGAATCGATGAGCAGTTCTTC.

The gene calls are TRBV4-1 and TRBJ1-5, with a possible D match to TRBD1 (5 bases). The V end was cut by 3 bases, the J end by 4 bases, with 10 bases between. Per germline, CDR1 MGHRA and CDR2 YSYEKL. The CDR3 totals 14 residues. DNA of the CDR3: TGCGCCAGCAGCCAGGATAGGGGAAATCAGCCCCAGCATTTT. This encodes CASSQDRGNQPQHF.

This clone has a handful of counts. The gene calls are TRBV11-2 and TRBJ2-7, with TRBD1 matching over 7 bases. The CDR3 contains 13 residues. In germline, CDR1 is SGHAT, CDR2 FQNNGV. The junction had 8 bases not matched to a gene; V was cut back by 5 bases and J by 7 bases. Written as DNA, the CDR3 is TGTGCCAGCAGCGCGACAGGGTCGTGGGAGCAGTACTTC. Translating it yields CASSATGSWEQYF.

V and J are TRBV4-3 and TRBJ1-1; tentatively, D is TRBD1 (5 bases). The germline V gene encodes CDR1 LGHNA and CDR2 YSLEER. CDR3 length equals 15 residues. V gave up 7 bases and J gave up 0 bases, with 15 bases separating them. As DNA, the CDR3 is TGCGCCAGCAAAAAGGGGACGGTCATGAACACTGAAGCTTTCTTT. Protein: CASKKGTVMNTEAFF.

The V and J genes are TRBV6-5 and TRBJ1-2; 10 positions agree with TRBD1. Looked up from germline, CDR1 is MNHEY and CDR2 is SVGAGI. Trimming took 2 bases from V and 7 from J; bases not matched to a gene: 7. This CDR3 contains 15 residues. CDR3 in DNA: TGTGCCAGCAGTTACACAAGACAGGGGGCAAGTGGCTACACCTTC. This codes for CASSYTRQGASGYTF.

The chain recombines TRBV7-7 with TRBJ2-5; the match to TRBD2 covers 10 bases. Germline assignment: CDR1 SSHAT and CDR2 FNYEAQ (reference sequence). The ends lost 1 base at V and 2 bases at J; junction bases unmatched: 1. The CDR3 spans 15 residues. The CDR3 reads CASSLVAGGQETQYF. The CDR3, as DNA: TGTGCCAGCAGCTTAGTAGCGGGGGGACAAGAGACCCAGTACTTC.

The V gene is TRBV18, the J gene TRBJ2-7, with D hard to call. CDR3 size: 16 residues. CDR1 KGHSH and CDR2 LQKENI come from the germline V gene. Trimming removed 1 base at V and 5 bases at J, with 18 bases between. CDR3 loop: CASSPRGRTTWHEQYF. In DNA form, the CDR3 reads TGTGCCAGCTCACCACGTGGCAGAACCACATGGCACGAGCAGTACTTC.

The rearrangement uses TRBV10-3 and TRBJ2-4; 9 bases map to TRBD2. The germline gives CDR1 ENHRY, CDR2 SYGVKD. The CDR3 has 16 residues. With 6 bases clipped from V and 0 bases from J, the junction kept 6 bases outside the gene matches. The CDR3 loop is CAISRTSVEAKNIQYF. For the CDR3, the DNA is TGTGCCATCAGCCGGACTAGCGTTGAAGCCAAAAACATTCAGTACTTC.

CDR3 region: CASSYSWTISGNTIYF. The CDR3 region has the DNA TGTGCCAGCAGTTACTCTTGGACAATCTCTGGAAACACCATATATTTT. This chain connects TRBV6-2 or TRBV6-3 to TRBJ1-3, with D possibly TRBD1 on 5 matching bases. V was shortened by 0 bases and J by 0 bases, with 9 bases between the two germline ends. The germline V gene encodes CDR1 MNHEY and CDR2 SVGEGT. The CDR3 loop spans 16 amino acids.

The chain has TRBV4-3 and TRBJ2-5; D not certain. The germline V and J ends were trimmed by 1 base and 5 bases, with 14 bases remaining between them. CDR1 and CDR2 (germline): LGHNA, YSLEER. The CDR3 is 15 amino acids. CDR3 amino acids: CASSQAPSKRETQYF. CDR3 coding DNA: TGCGCCAGCAGCCAAGCCCCTAGTAAGAGGGAGACCCAGTACTTC.

A single count supports this clone. The CDR3 loop reads CASSQEPTGWPEKLFF. DNA for the CDR3: TGTGCCAGCAGCCAAGAACCGACAGGGTGGCCTGAAAAACTGTTTTTT. J is TRBJ1-4 and V is TRBV14, with 7 bases matching TRBD1. The V gene end was trimmed by 0 bases and the J gene end by 7 bases; junction bases not matched to a gene: 8. The CDR3 consists of 16 residues. Germline lookup yields CDR1 SGHDN and CDR2 FVKESK. Drawing the rest from reference TRBV14 and TRBJ1-4, the complete variable domain is EAGVTQFPSHSVIEKGQTVTLRCDPISGHDNLYWYRRVMGKEIKFLLHFVKESKQDESGMPNNRFLAERTGGTYSTLKVQPAELEDSGVYFCASSQEPTGWPEKLFFGSGTQLSVL.

The chain recombines TRBV27 with TRBJ2-7; D gene ambiguous. Trimming removed 5 bases from V and 3 bases from J, with 14 bases in between. The length of the CDR3 is 14 residues. CDR1 and CDR2 (germline): MNHEY, SMNVEV (reference sequence). The CDR3 reads CASSTISPYYEQYF. The CDR3 nucleotides are TGTGCCAGCAGTACCATTTCCCCCTACTACGAGCAGTACTTC.

The J gene is TRBJ2-3, the V gene TRBV14; 11 nucleotides match TRBD2. The CDR3 consists of 16 residues. CDR1 SGHDN and CDR2 FVKESK come from the germline V gene. V was clipped by 4 bases and J by 4 bases; unmatched bases: 7. The DNA of the CDR3 is TGTGCCAGCAGCCTGACTAGCGGGATTGTCTCAGATACGCAGTATTTT. The encoded protein is CASSLTSGIVSDTQYF.

This CDR3 reads CASSTGTGAVGYEQYF. The CDR3 DNA reads TGCGCCAGCAGCACTGGCACCGGGGCCGTGGGTTACGAGCAGTACTTC. J is TRBJ2-7 and V is TRBV5-1; D is tentatively TRBD1 or TRBD2 (5 bases each). V lost 4 bases and J lost 4, with 21 bases in between. The germline V gene has CDR1 SGHRS and CDR2 YFSETQ. The CDR3 is 16 residues long.